Listed below are T cell receptor beta chains from one sample, sequenced in a study of shared clonotypes between healthy human individuals. Sequenced by immunoSEQ multiplex PCR; TCRdb stores in-frame clones only, minus some. The sample has around 2,100,000 clones, about 95% seen once. Sequenced material: naive CD8+ T cells sorted from blood. The receptors derive from a young man in good health. The CDR3 runs from the conserved cysteine through the conserved F or W. D genes are given only for firm matches. The size entry is marked missing in some rows and otherwise reads once, few, many or a size class.

abundance	v_gene	d_gene	j_gene	CDR3aa	CDR3nt
once	TRBV28	-	TRBJ2-7	CASSLRQGYEQYF	TGTGCCAGCAGTTTAAGGCAGGGCTACGAGCAGTACTTC
-	TRBV27	TRBD1	TRBJ1-1	CASSSRTGGKNTEAFF	TGTGCCAGCAGTTCAAGGACAGGGGGGAAGAACACTGAAGCTTTCTTT
-	TRBV5-1	TRBD2	TRBJ2-5	CASSQGTSGRAETQYF	TGCGCCAGCAGCCAGGGGACTAGCGGGAGAGCCGAGACCCAGTACTTC
-	TRBV7-7	TRBD2	TRBJ2-1	CASSLEFPSGYNEQFF	TGTGCTAGCAGCTTAGAGTTCCCTAGCGGGTACAATGAGCAGTTCTTC
-	TRBV5-6	-	TRBJ2-7	CASSLGSDIYEQYF	TGTGCCAGCAGCCTAGGTTCAGATATCTACGAGCAGTACTTC
-	TRBV7-2	TRBD1	TRBJ2-7	CASSLAGTGGPISLEQYF	TGTGCCAGCAGCTTAGCCGGGACAGGGGGTCCTATATCTCTCGAGCAGTACTTC
-	TRBV6-5	TRBD2	TRBJ2-1	CASSYSRTSGRSEQFF	TGTGCCAGCAGTTACTCGAGGACTAGCGGGAGGAGTGAGCAGTTCTTC
-	TRBV6-5	-	TRBJ1-2	CASSYSSGDGTYGYTF	TGTGCCAGCAGTTACTCATCAGGGGATGGAACATATGGCTACACCTTC
-	TRBV4-3	-	TRBJ2-7	CASSRLTGVQDEQYF	TGCGCCAGCAGCCGACTTACGGGAGTACAGGACGAGCAGTACTTC
once	TRBV30	-	TRBJ2-1	CAWSIQYNEQFF	TGTGCCTGGAGTATACAGTACAATGAGCAGTTCTTC
-	TRBV30	-	TRBJ1-2	CAWSDRFRGTRVNYGYTF	TGTGCCTGGAGTGATAGGTTTAGGGGGACAAGGGTCAACTATGGCTACACCTTC
-	TRBV10-2	TRBD2	TRBJ2-4	CASSDVAGVGDIQYF	TGCGCCAGCAGTGACGTAGCGGGCGTGGGGGACATTCAGTACTTC
-	TRBV7-2	TRBD1	TRBJ1-3	CASSPTGDGNTIYF	TGTGCCAGCAGCCCGACAGGGGATGGAAACACCATATATTTT
-	TRBV6-1	-	TRBJ1-2	CASSATDGGYTF	TGTGCCAGCAGTGCCACAGACGGAGGCTACACCTTC
-	TRBV5-8	TRBD1	TRBJ1-1	CASSYRGLEATEAFF	TGTGCCAGCAGCTACAGGGGATTGGAGGCCACTGAAGCTTTCTTT
-	TRBV5-6	-	TRBJ1-1	CASSLNMDTEAFF	TGTGCCAGCAGCTTGAATATGGACACTGAAGCTTTCTTT
-	TRBV27	TRBD2	TRBJ2-7	CASTPIPAGVKEQYF	TGTGCCAGCACCCCTATCCCCGCGGGAGTGAAAGAGCAGTACTTC
-	TRBV27	TRBD2	TRBJ2-7	CASSLLKFGTSNEQYF	TGTGCCAGCAGTTTATTGAAGTTCGGGACTAGCAACGAGCAGTACTTC
-	TRBV27	TRBD1	TRBJ1-1	CASSGQGGDTEAFF	TGTGCCAGCAGTGGACAGGGGGGGGACACTGAAGCTTTCTTT
-	TRBV5-1	-	TRBJ2-3	CASSLGGGTDTQYF	TGCGCCAGCAGCTTGGGTGGGGGCACAGATACGCAGTATTTT
-	TRBV4-3	-	TRBJ2-3	CASSQDRAPGGTDTQYF	TGCGCCAGCAGCCAAGATAGGGCCCCGGGGGGCACAGATACGCAGTATTTT
once	TRBV19	TRBD1	TRBJ1-4	CASTPTGGYEKLFF	TGTGCCAGTACCCCGACAGGGGGCTATGAAAAACTGTTTTTT
once	TRBV4-1	TRBD1	TRBJ1-2	CASSQEGTDPSYGYTF	TGCGCCAGCAGCCAAGAAGGGACAGACCCTTCCTATGGCTACACCTTC
once	TRBV27	-	TRBJ2-5	CASSFTGNIETQYF	TGTGCCAGCAGTTTCACGGGTAATATCGAGACCCAGTACTTC
-	TRBV5-6	TRBD1	TRBJ2-7	CASSGGTGPYEQYF	TGTGCCAGCAGCGGGGGGACAGGGCCATACGAGCAGTACTTC
-	TRBV6-5	-	TRBJ2-7	CASSYSWGTRGYEQYF	TGTGCCAGCAGTTACTCCTGGGGAACCAGGGGATACGAGCAGTACTTC
once	TRBV14	-	TRBJ1-2	CASSQDGEINYGYTF	TGTGCCAGCAGCCAAGATGGGGAGATTAACTATGGCTACACCTTC
-	TRBV29-1	-	TRBJ2-1	CSVAPGNNEQFF	TGCAGCGTGGCTCCTGGGAACAATGAGCAGTTCTTC
once	TRBV5-6	TRBD2	TRBJ2-3	CASRVRGSTDTQYF	TGTGCCAGCAGGGTGCGGGGGTCCACAGATACGCAGTATTTT
-	TRBV5-6	-	TRBJ2-1	CASSWGWLTGEPYNEQFF	TGTGCCAGCAGCTGGGGGTGGTTGACGGGAGAACCCTACAATGAGCAGTTCTTC
-	TRBV28	-	TRBJ2-6	CASSLDSSGANVLTF	TGTGCCAGCAGTTTGGACAGCTCTGGGGCCAACGTCCTGACTTTC